This T cell receptor (beta chain) was profiled in a study of T cell responses to AZD1222 COVID-19 vaccine. Study-wide findings and caveats: There were mostly white British donors and more females than males, and clonal diversity was possibly underestimated. Vaccination with two AZD1222 doses was followed by a rise in Spike-specific TCR breadth and depth. In all cases, repertoires were sampled only after the peak T cell response.

Looked up from germline, CDR1 is KGHSH and CDR2 is LQKENI. The CDR3 is made up of 15 amino acids. Unmatched junction bases numbered 3, after V lost 0 bases and J lost 6 bases. With regard to this clone: Its antigen is still unknown.

Generated by immunoSEQ multiplex PCR, the TCRdb table keeps only in-frame clones and is missing some. This table has 100,000 to 150,000 clones, about 89% appearing once. The sample here was peripheral blood, taken 28 days after the second AZD1222 dose. The genes are TRBV18 and TRBJ2-2, with 8 bases lining up with TRBD1. This clonotype was sampled from an adult who received the AZD1222 COVID-19 vaccine. The CDR3 DNA reads as TGTGCCAGCTCACCACCGGGGGGACAGGCCGGGGAGCTGTTTTTT. This codes for CASSPPGGQAGELFF.